This paragraph reports one T cell receptor (beta chain). Its antigen is currently not known. No qualities accompany the bases; no much larger clone lies one base away. The data belong to a study of breast tumors, draining lymph nodes, adjacent tissues (dated by TCRdb to the mid-2010s). About the full investigation: TCR beta repertoires were compared across tumor, adjacent nontumor tissue and axillary lymph nodes obtained from breast cancer patients. The study aimed to assess the relationships and possible T-cell exchange between tumor, surrounding tissue and draining lymph node repertoires in human breast cancer. What the work shows at the level of the full study, not this receptor alone: The conclusion that tumor T cells originate in lymph nodes was framed as consistent with a hypothesis rather than directly demonstrated. Tumors showed preferential V and J gene usage, and their T-cell repertoire diversity fell below that of lymph nodes yet above that of nontumor tissue. Tumor and nontumor tissue repertoires were found to be significantly more similar in luminal-like than in basal-like breast cancer. The data were considered consistent with the idea that most tumor T cells come from the lymph node and then expand in tumor tissue.

The adjacent samples were made up of nontumor breast tissue that surrounded the tumor. The instrument given in TCRdb is Illumina HiSeq 2000. TCR beta chain libraries were generated by multiplex PCR amplification. High-throughput sequencing was used to analyze the amplified TCR beta chain products. TCRdb's own reprocessing of the public reads used fastp at Q25 and MiXCR and kept productive beta chains. Every CDR3 protein is listed once, alongside the most common genes and DNA of its rows. The sample includes about 15,000 distinct CDR3 sequences, with 40% to 65% observed a single time. The ten most abundant clones make up roughly 17% of the sample. Trimming removed 1 base from V and 3 bases from J, leaving 14 bases between the germline ends. The germline V gene specifies SGHAT as CDR1 and FQNNGV as CDR2. The cysteine opens and the phenylalanine closes a CDR3 of 16 amino acids. The kept DNA is CDR3 alone, 48 bases in frame from the first base.

This TCR was recovered from a female donor with breast cancer. Some clones in this sample may be carry-over from other donors' samples. The sample was tumor-adjacent breast tissue. The sequence links TRBV11-2 to TRBJ2-3, with no reliable assignment of the D segment. Here is the DNA: TGTGCCAGCAGCTTAGTAGGTATAGGTTTAACAGATACGCAGTATTTT. Its protein is CASSLVGIGLTDTQYF. Reference TRBV11-2 and TRBJ2-3 genes cover what lies past the CDR3, so the full variable domain is EAGVAQSPRYKIIEKRQSVAFWCNPISGHATLYWYQQILGQGPKLLIQFQNNGVVDDSQLPKDRFSAERLKGVDSTLKIQPAKLEDSAVYLCASSLVGIGLTDTQYFGPGTRLTVL.